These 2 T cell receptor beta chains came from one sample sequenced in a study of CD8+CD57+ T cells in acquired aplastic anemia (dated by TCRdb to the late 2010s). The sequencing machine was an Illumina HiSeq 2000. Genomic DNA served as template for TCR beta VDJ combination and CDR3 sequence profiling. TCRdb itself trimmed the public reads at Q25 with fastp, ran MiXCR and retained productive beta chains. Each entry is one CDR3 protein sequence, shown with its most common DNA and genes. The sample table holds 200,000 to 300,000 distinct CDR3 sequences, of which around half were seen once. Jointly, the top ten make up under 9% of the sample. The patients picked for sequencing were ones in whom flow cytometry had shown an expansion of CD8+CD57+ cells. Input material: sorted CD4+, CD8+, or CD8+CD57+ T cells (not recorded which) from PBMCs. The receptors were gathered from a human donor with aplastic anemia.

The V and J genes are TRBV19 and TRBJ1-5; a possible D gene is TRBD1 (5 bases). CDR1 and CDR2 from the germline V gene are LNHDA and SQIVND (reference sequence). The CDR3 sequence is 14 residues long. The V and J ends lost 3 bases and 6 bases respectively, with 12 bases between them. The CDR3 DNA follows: TGTGCCAGTAGTATGGGGCAGGGTGGTCAGCCCCAGCATTTT. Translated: CASSMGQGGQPQHF.

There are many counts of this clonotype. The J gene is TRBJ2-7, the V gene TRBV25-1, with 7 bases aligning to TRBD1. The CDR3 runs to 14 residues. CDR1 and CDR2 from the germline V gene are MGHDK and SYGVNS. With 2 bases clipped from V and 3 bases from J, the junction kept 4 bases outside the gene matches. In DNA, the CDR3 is TGTGCCAGCAGTGAACGGGACAGTCACTACGAGCAGTACTTC. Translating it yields CASSERDSHYEQYF.